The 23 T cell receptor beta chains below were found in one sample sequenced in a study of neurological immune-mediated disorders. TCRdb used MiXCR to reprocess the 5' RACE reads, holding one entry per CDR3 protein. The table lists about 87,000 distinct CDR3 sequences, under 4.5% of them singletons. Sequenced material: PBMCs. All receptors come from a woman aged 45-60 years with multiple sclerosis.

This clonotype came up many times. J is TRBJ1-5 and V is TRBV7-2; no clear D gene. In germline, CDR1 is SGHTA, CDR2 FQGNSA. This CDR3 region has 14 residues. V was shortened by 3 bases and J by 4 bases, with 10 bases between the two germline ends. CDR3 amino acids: CASSFPRANQPQHF. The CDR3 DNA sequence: TGTGCCAGCAGCTTTCCCCGGGCGAATCAGCCCCAGCATTTT.

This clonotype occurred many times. The CDR3: CASSLEVGASTEAFF. The DNA for the CDR3 is TGTGCCAGCAGCTTAGAGGTGGGCGCAAGCACTGAAGCTTTCTTT. The rearrangement joins TRBV7-2 to TRBJ1-1; no reliable D call. Germline loops: CDR1 SGHTA, CDR2 FQGNSA. V dropped 1 base and J dropped 4 bases, with 13 bases sitting between them. There are 15 residues in the CDR3.

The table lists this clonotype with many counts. The CDR3 here is CSANRGYGANVLTF. CDR3 coding DNA: TGCAGTGCTAACAGGGGTTACGGGGCCAACGTCCTGACTTTC. V gene TRBV20-1 combines with J gene TRBJ2-6; TRBD1 aligns across 7 bases. Unmatched junction bases numbered 4, after V lost 4 bases and J lost 4 bases. CDR1 and CDR2 from the germline V gene are DFQATT and SNEGSKA (reference sequence). CDR3 length: 14 residues.

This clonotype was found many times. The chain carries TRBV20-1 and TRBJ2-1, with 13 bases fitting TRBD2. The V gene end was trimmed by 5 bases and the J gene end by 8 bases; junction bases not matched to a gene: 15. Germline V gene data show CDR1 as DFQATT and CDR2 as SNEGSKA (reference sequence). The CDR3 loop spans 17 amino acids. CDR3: CSAGLAGVLASPHEQFF. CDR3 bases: TGCAGTGCTGGACTAGCGGGGGTCCTGGCTTCCCCCCATGAGCAGTTCTTC.

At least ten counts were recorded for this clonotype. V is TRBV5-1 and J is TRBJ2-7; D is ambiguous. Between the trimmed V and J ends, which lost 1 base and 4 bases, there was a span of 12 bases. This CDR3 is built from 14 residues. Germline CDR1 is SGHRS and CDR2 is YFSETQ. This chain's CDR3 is CASSLRIGPYEQYF. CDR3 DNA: TGCGCCAGCAGCTTGAGGATCGGGCCTTACGAGCAGTACTTC.

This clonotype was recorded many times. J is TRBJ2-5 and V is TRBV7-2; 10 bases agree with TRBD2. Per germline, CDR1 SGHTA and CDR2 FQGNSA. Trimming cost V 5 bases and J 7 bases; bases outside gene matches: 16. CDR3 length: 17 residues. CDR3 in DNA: TGTGCCAGCAGCCTAGGCCCTTCAGCGGGGGGGCAGGGGACCCAGTACTTC. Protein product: CASSLGPSAGGQGTQYF.

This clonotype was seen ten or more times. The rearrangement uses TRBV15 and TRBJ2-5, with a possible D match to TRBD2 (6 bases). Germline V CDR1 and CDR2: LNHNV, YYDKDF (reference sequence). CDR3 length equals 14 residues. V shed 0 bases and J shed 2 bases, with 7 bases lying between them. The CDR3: CATSREAGQETQYF. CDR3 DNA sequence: TGTGCCACCAGCAGAGAGGCGGGGCAAGAGACCCAGTACTTC.

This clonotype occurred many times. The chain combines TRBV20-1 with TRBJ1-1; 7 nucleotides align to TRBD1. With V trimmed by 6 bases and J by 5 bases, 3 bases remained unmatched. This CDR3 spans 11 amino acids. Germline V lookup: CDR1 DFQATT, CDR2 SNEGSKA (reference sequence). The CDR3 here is CSATGLTEAFF. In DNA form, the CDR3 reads TGCAGTGCGACAGGGCTGACTGAAGCTTTCTTT.

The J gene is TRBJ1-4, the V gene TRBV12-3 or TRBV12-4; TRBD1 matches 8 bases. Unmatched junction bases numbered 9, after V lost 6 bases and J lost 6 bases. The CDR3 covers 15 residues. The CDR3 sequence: CASSQRTGRHEKLFF. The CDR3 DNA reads TGTGCCAGCAGCCAGAGGACAGGGCGGCATGAAAAACTGTTTTTT.

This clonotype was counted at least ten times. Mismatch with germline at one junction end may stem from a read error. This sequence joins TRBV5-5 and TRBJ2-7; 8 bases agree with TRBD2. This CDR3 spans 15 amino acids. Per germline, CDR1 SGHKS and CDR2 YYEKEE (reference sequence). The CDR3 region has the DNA TGTGCCAGCAGCTCAACCGGGACTAGGTCCTCCGAGCAGTACTTC. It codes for CASSSTGTRSSEQYF.

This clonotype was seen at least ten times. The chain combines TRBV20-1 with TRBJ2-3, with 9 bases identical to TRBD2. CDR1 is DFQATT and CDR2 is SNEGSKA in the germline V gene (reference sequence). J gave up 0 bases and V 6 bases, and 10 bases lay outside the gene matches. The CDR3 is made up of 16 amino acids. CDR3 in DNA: TGCAGTGCGGGCGGACTAGCGACAACTAGCACAGATACGCAGTATTTT. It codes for CSAGGLATTSTDTQYF.

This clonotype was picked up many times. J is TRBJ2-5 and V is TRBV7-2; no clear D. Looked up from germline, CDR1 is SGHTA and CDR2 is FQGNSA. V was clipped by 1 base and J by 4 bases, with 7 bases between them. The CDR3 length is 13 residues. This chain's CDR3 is CASSLGVGETQYF. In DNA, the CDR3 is TGTGCCAGCAGCTTAGGCGTTGGAGAGACCCAGTACTTC.

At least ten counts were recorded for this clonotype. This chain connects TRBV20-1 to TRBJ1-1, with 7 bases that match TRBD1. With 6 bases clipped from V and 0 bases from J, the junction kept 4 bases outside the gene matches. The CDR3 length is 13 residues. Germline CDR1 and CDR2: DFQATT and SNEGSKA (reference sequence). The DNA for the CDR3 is TGCAGTGCCGGGGGACAGTTGAACACTGAAGCTTTCTTT. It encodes CSAGGQLNTEAFF.

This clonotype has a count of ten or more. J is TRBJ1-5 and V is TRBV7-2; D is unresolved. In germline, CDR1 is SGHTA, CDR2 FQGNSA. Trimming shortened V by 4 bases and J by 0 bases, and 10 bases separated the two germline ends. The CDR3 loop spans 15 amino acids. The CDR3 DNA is TGTGCCAGCAGCTCAGGACTGACTAGCAATCAGCCCCAGCATTTT. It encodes CASSSGLTSNQPQHF.

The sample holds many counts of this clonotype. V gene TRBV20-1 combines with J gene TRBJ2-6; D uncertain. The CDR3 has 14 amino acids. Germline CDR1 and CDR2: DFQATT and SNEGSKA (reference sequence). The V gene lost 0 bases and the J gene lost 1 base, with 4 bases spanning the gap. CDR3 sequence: CSARDLSGANVLTF. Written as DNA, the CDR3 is TGCAGTGCTAGAGATCTTTCTGGGGCCAACGTCCTGACTTTC.

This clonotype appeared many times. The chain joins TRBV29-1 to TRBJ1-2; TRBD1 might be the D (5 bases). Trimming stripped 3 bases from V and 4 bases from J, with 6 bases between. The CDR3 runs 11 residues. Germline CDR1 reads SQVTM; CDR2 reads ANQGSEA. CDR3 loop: CSVDDSYGYTF. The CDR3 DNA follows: TGCAGCGTTGATGACAGCTATGGCTACACCTTC.

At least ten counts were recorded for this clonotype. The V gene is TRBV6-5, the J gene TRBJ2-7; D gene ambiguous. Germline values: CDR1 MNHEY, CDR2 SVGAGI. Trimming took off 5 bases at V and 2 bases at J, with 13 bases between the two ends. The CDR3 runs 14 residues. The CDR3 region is CASSSEYWAYEQYF. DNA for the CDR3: TGTGCCAGCAGTAGCGAATACTGGGCCTACGAGCAGTACTTC.

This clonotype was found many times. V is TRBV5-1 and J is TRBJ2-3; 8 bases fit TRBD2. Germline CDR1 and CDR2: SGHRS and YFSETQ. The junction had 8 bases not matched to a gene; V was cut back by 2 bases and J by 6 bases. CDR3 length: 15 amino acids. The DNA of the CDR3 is TGCGCCAGCAGCTTTGCGGGGGGTTCTTACGATACGCAGTATTTT. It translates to CASSFAGGSYDTQYF.

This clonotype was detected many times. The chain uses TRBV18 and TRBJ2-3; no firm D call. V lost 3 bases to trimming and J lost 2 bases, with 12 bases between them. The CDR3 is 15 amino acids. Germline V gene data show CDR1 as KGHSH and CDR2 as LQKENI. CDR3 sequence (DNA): TGTGCCAGCTCACCGAATCTCCAGGACACAGATACGCAGTATTTT. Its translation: CASSPNLQDTDTQYF.

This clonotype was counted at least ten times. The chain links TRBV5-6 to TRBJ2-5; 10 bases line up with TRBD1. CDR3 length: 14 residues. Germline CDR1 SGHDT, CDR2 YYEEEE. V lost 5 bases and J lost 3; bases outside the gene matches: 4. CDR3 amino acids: CASRFGTGEETQYF. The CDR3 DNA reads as TGTGCCAGCAGATTCGGGACAGGGGAAGAGACCCAGTACTTC.

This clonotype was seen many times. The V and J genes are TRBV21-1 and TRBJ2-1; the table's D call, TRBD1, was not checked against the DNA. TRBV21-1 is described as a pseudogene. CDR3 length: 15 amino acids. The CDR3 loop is CARGGVDIEGNEQFF. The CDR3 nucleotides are TGTGCCAGGGGGGGGGTAGACATTGAGGGAAATGAGCAGTTCTTC.

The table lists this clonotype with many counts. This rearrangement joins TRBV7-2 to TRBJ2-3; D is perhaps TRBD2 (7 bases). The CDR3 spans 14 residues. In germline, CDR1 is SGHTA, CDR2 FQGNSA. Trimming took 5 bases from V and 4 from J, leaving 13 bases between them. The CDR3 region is CASSRGAGPDTQYF. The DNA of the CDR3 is TGTGCCAGCAGCCGGGGGGCCGGCCCAGATACGCAGTATTTT.

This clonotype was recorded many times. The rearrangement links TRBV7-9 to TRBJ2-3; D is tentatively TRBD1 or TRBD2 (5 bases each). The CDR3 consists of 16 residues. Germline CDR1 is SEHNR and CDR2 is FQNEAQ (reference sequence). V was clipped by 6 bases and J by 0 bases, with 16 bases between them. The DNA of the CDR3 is TGTGCCAGCAGAGCTACTAAGGGGACGAGCACAGATACGCAGTATTTT. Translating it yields CASRATKGTSTDTQYF.